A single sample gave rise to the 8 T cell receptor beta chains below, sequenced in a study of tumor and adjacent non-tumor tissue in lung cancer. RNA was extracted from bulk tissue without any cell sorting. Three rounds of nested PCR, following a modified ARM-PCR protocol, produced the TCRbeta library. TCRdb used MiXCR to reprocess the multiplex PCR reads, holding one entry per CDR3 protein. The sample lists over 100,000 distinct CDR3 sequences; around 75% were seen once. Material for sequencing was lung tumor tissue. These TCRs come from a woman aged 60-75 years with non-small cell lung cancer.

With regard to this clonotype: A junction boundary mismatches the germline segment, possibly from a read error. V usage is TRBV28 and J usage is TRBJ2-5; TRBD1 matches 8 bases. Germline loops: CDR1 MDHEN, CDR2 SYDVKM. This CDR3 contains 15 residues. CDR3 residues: CTSSSLDRGKETQYF. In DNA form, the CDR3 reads TGTACCAGCAGTTCCTTAGACAGGGGAAAAGAGACCCAGTACTTC.

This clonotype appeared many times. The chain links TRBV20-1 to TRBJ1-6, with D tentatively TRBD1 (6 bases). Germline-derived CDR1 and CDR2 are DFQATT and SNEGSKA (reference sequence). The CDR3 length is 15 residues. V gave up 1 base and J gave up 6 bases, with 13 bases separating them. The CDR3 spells CSARGTPRGNSPLHF. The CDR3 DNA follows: TGCAGTGCTAGAGGGACACCCAGGGGTAATTCACCCCTCCACTTT.

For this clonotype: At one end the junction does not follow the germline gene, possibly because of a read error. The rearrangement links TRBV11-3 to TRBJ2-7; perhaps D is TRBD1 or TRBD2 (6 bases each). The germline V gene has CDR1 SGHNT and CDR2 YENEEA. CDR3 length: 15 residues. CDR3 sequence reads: CGSSLRQGTYYEQNF. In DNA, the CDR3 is TGTGGCAGCAGCTTGCGGCAGGGGACTTATTACGAGCAGAACTTC.

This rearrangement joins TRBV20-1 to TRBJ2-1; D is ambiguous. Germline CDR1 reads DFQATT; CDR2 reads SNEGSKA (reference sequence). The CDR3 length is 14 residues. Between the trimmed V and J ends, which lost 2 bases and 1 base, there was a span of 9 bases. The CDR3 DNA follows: TGCAGTGCTAGACAGACGCCATCCTACAATGAGCAGTTCTTC. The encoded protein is CSARQTPSYNEQFF.

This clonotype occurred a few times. The chain's CDR3 is CASSPGGLREQYF. CDR3 DNA sequence: TGTGCCAGCAGTCCCGGGGGGCTGAGGGAGCAGTACTTC. The V and J genes are TRBV28 and TRBJ2-7, with a possible D match to TRBD2 (7 bases). Germline V gene data show CDR1 as MDHEN and CDR2 as SYDVKM. V was pared by 5 bases and J by 7 bases, with 15 bases between. The CDR3 runs to 13 residues. The variable domain in full, completed from reference TRBV28 and TRBJ2-7, reads DVKVTQSSRYLVKRTGEKVFLECVQDMDHENMFWYRQDPGLGLRLIYFSYDVKMKEKGDIPEGYSVSREKKERFSLILESASTNQTSMYLCASSPGGLREQYFGPGTRLTVT.

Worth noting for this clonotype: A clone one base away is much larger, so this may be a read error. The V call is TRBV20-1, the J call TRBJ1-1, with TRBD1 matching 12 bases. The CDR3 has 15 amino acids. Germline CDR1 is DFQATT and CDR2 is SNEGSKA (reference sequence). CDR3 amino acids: CTAGTGGGLGTEAFF. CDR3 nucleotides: TGCACTGCCGGGACAGGGGGCGGCTTGGGCACTGAAGCTTTCTTT.

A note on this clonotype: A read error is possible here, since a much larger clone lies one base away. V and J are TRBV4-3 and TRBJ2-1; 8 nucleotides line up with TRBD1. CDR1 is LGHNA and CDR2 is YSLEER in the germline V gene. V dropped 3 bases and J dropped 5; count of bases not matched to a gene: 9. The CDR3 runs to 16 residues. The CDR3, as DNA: TGCGCCAGCAGCCACACAACAGGGGGGCCCCACAATGAGCAGTTCTTC. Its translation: CASSHTTGGPHNEQFF.

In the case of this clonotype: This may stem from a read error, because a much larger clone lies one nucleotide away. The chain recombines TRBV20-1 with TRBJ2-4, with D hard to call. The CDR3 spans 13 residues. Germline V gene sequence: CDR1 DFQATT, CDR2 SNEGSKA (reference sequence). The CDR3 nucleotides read TGCAGTGCTAGTGTAGTTGCCAAAAGCATTCAGTACTTC. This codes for CSASVVAKSIQYF.